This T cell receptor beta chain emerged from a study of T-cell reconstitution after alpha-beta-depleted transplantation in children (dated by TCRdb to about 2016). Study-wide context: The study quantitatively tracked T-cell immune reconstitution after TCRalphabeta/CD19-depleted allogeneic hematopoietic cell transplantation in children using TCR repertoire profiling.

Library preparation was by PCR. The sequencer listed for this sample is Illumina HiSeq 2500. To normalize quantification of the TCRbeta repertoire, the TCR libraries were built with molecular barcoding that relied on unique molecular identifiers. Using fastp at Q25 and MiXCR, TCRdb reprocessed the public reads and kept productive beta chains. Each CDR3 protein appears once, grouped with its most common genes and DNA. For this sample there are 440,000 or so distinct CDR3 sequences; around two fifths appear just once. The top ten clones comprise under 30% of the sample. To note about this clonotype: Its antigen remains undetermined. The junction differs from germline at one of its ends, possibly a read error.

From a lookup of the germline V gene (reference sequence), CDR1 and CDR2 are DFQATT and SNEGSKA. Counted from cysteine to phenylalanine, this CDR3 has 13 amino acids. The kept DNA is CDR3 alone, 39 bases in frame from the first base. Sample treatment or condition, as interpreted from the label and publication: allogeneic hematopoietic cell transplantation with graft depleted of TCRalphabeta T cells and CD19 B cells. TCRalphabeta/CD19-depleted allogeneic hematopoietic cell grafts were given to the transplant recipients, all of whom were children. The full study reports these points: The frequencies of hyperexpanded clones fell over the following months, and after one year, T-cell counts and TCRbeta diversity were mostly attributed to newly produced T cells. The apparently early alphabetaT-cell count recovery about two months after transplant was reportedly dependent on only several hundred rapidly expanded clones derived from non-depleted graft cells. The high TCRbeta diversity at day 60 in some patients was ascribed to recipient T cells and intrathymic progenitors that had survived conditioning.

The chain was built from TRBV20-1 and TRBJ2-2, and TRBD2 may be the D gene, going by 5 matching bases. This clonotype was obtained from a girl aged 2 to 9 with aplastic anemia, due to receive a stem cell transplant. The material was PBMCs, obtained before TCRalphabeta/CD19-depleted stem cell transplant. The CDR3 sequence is CGVEGENTGEPFF. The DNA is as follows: TGCGGTGTTGAGGGAGAGAACACCGGGGAGCCGTTTTTT.